This T cell receptor (beta chain) derives from a study of shared clonotypes between healthy human individuals (dated by TCRdb to about 2020). As for the study more broadly: A couple of women and a few men aged 18 to 49 years were included in the cohort. For each donor, CD4 naive and CD4 memory were each given three plates, CD8 naive was given two plates, and CD8 memory was given one plate. Blood TCR repertoires of about 5 healthy adults were deeply sequenced to estimate repertoire size and the extent of clonotype sharing between individuals. Different laboratories and diverse techniques were used to prepare libraries and sequence TCR repertoires, to increase sequencing depth and limit assay-specific biases. Per donor, leukapheresis produced somewhere between about 0.85 and 9.5 billion PBMCs.

The donors were healthy, HIV-negative adults with no recently reported acute infections or vaccinations. All donors were Caucasian adults living in Nashville, Tennessee, USA. CD4+ T cells were enriched through magnetic negative selection, after which naive cells were positively selected on CD45RA and the remaining negative fraction served as the memory subset. Blood was obtained by leukapheresis, after which PBMCs were separated by Ficoll-Histopaque density gradient centrifugation and cryopreserved in liquid nitrogen vapor phase. Purity and quantity of every magnetically sorted T cell population were checked by analytical flow cytometry. Genomic DNA was isolated from every sorted fraction and measured by UV absorbance on a Nanodrop 2000c. Findings and caveats that apply to the study as a whole: The small number of donors limited the genetic and exposure-history diversity represented. About 4.5% of naive CD4, 3.5% of naive CD8, 2.3% of memory CD4, and about 0.4% of memory CD8 clonotypes were shared across several donors. Pairwise subsampling indicated that sequencing depth was expected to affect the degree of clonotype sharing among donors. Compared with non-shared clonotypes, clonotypes shared by all four sorted-subset donors had higher generation probabilities. Rarefaction of sorted-subset datasets indicated incomplete sequencing despite the large sequencing depth. Naive subsets generally had larger estimated clonotype richness than memory subsets did. Only blood was sampled, and tissue TCR repertoires likely differ from those in blood.

This clone has just a few counts. Its antigen target is currently unknown. No clone much larger than this one lies a single base away; base qualities are absent. From the germline V gene, CDR1 is SGHDN and CDR2 is FVKESK. The CDR3 covers 11 residues, taking in both the cysteine and the phenylalanine. Only the CDR3 DNA is retained, 33 bases long and in frame from the first base. A distance of 8 bases separates the germline ends of V and J, which lose 2 bases and 10 bases respectively. Using the deep immunoSEQ assay, multiplex PCR amplified TCR CDR3 regions from genomic DNA. Extracted genomic DNA from each cell subset was spread evenly across all wells of several immunoSEQ 96-well plates, with each plate serving as a replicate. Each replicate PCR for sorted subsets received roughly 200 ng genomic DNA, equal to roughly 29,000 T cell genomes. Purified libraries were measured with a Qubit 3.0 fluorometer, size-checked on a Bioanalyzer 2100, and measured again with the KAPA Library Quantification kit. A separate single-read 150-cycle Illumina NextSeq 550 flow cell was used to sequence each immunoSEQ 96-well plate. In the paper's pipeline: Because the immunoSEQ output held only junctional sequences and lacked quality scores, the filtering could not match the filtering applied to full-length reads. Sequences were annotated with PyIR, a Python wrapper for IgBLAST v1.9, using IMGT germline references to assign V/J genes and CDR3. Any read was removed if the V/J assignment was weak (E-value above 1e-6), the CDR3 was missing, or the read contained stop codons, out-of-frame junctions, or ambiguous translated residues. A V3J clonotype was defined by an identical inferred V gene, J gene, and CDR3 amino acid sequence. Percentage overlap between repertoires was computed as shared unique clonotypes divided by the size of the smaller repertoire. Three approaches were used to assess repertoire richness: RTK rarefaction, the Chao1 estimator, and Recon v2.1 estimates of unobserved clonotypes. For all TCRbeta clonotypes obtained by the gDNA method from four donors, generation probabilities were computed with OLGA. This immuneACCESS table, as held by TCRdb, lists in-frame sequences with V and J called but not all clones. Of the missing ones, under half trace to an unresolved V gene in checked studies; the others have no known cause. That table gives V, J and clone size, and the DNA gave D and trimming. This sample comprises 2 million to 2.5 million clones, approximately 95% of them detected only once. The ten top clones hold approximately 0.13% of the sample.

This clonotype was sampled from a man aged 18 to 29 in good health. The sequence links TRBV14 to TRBJ1-1; the D gene is unclear. Sequenced material: naive CD4+ T cells sorted from blood. Read against the paper, the sample's cell subset or site label means: CD45RA+ positively selected. The sequenced DNA: TGTGCCAGCAGCCAAAATGAGGGAGCTTTCTTT. It translates as CASSQNEGAFF.